The clone carrying this T cell receptor (beta chain) was seen once. In the source study's methods: Amplified reference gene primers provided the basis for estimating nucleated cell counts. The table came from immunoSEQ multiplex PCR; TCRdb's copy has only in-frame clones and leaves some out. Clone size and the V and J calls come from that table; the DNA yielded D and trimming. Found here are 130,000 to 150,000 clones, around 86% of them singletons; the top ten hold around 8.4%. Germline assignment: CDR1 MNHNS and CDR2 SASEGT. This CDR3 region has 18 residues. Trimming left V 0 bases short and J 5 bases short, with 22 bases between. The sample comes from a study of blood T cell repertoires in COVID-19. At the level of the study: Specimens from acute and convalescent COVID-19 originated in the United States, Italy and Spain. T cells, B-cell-depleted T cells, or PBMCs supplied cDNA or gDNA.

The clonotype comes from a human donor in a cohort sampled during active COVID-19. V is TRBV6-1 and J is TRBJ1-2; possible D gene TRBD1, 6 bases. Sequenced input: peripheral blood. The CDR3 reads CASSEAGWRGAKGYGYTF. The CDR3 coding sequence is TGTGCCAGCAGTGAAGCGGGGTGGCGGGGGGCGAAGGGATATGGCTACACCTTC.